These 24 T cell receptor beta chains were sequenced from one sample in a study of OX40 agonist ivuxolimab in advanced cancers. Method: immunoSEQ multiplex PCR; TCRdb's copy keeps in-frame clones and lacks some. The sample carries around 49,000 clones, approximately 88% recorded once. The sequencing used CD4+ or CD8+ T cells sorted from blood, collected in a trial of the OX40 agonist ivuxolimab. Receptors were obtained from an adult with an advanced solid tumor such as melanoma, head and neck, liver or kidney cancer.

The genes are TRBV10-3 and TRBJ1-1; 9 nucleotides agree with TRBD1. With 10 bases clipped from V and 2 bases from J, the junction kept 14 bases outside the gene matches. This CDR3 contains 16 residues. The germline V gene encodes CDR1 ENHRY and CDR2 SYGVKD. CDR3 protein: CATLRFGTGRNTEAFF. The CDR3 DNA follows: TGTGCCACGCTACGTTTTGGGACAGGGCGAAACACTGAAGCTTTCTTT.

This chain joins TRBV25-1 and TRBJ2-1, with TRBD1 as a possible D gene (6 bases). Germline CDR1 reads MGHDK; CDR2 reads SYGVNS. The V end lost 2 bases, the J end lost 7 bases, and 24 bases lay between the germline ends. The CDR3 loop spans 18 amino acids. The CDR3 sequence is CASSETPQVGGWWNEQFF. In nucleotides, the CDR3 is TGTGCCAGCAGTGAAACCCCCCAGGTAGGGGGTTGGTGGAATGAGCAGTTCTTC.

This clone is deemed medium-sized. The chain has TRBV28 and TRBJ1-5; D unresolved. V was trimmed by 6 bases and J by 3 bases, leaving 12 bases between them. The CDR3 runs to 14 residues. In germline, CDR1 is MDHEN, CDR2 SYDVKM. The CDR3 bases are TGTGCCAGCAGGTGGGCAGGCCTCAATCAGCCCCAGCATTTT. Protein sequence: CASRWAGLNQPQHF.

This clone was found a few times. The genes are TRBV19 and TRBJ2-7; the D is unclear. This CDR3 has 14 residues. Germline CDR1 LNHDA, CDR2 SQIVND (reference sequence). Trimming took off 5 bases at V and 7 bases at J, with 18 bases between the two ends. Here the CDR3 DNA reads TGTGCCAGTAGTCTATCCGAACTTATGCAAGAGCAGTACTTC. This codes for CASSLSELMQEQYF.

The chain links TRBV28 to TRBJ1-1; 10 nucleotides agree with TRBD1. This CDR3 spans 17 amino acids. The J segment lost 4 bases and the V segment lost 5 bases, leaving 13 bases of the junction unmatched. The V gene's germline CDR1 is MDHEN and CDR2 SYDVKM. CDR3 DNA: TGTGCCAGCAGTCCTCGTGTGGACAGGGGGATTGGCACTGAAGCTTTCTTT. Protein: CASSPRVDRGIGTEAFF. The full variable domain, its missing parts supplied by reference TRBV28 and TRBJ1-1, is DVKVTQSSRYLVKRTGEKVFLECVQDMDHENMFWYRQDPGLGLRLIYFSYDVKMKEKGDIPEGYSVSREKKERFSLILESASTNQTSMYLCASSPRVDRGIGTEAFFGQGTRLTVV.

CDR3 nucleotide sequence: TGTGCCAGCAGTTCGCCCCGGGGACAGGGTATAGACACCATATATTTT. Its translation: CASSSPRGQGIDTIYF. The chain couples TRBV28 to TRBJ1-3; 9 positions agree with TRBD1. The V gene end was trimmed by 4 bases and the J gene end by 8 bases; junction bases not matched to a gene: 12. The CDR3 length is 16 residues. Germline V gene sequence: CDR1 MDHEN, CDR2 SYDVKM.

CDR3 residues: CASADGEKLFF. The DNA for the CDR3 is TGCGCCAGCGCGGACGGAGAAAAACTGTTTTTT. J is TRBJ1-4 and V is TRBV10-2; no clear D. The CDR3 length is 11 residues. The V end lost 8 bases, the J end lost 8 bases, and 9 bases lay between the germline ends. Germline CDR1 WSHSY, CDR2 SAAADI.

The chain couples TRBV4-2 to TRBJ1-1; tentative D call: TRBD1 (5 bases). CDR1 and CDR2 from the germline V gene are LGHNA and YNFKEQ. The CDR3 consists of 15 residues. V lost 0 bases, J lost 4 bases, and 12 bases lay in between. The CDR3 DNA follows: TGTGCCAGCAGCCAAGATTCGCCGGGGCCCACTGAAGCTTTCTTT. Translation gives CASSQDSPGPTEAFF.

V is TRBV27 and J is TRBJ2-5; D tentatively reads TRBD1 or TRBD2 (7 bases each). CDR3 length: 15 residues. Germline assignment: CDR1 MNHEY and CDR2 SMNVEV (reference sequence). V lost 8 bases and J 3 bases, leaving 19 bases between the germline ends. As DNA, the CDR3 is TGTGCCAGCGCCTCGGAACAGGGGAGGGAAGAGACCCAGTACTTC. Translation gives CASASEQGREETQYF.

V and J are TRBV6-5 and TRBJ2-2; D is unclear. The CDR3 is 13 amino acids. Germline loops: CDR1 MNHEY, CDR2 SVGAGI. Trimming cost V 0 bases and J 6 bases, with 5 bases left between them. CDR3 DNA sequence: TGTGCCAGCAGTTACTCGAGCCCCGGGGAGCTGTTTTTT. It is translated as CASSYSSPGELFF.

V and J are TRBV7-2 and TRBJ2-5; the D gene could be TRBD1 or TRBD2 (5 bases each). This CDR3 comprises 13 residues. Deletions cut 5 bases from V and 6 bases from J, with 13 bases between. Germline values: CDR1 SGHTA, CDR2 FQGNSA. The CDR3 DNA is TGTGCCAGCAGCGACCCCCCGGGACAGACCCAGTACTTC. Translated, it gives CASSDPPGQTQYF.

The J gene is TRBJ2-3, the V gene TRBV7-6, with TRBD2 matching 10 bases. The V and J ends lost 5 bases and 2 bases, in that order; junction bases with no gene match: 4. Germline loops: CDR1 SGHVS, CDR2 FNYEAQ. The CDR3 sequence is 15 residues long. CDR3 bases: TGTGCCAGCAGCCGGACTAGCGGCCCCACAGATACGCAGTATTTT. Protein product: CASSRTSGPTDTQYF. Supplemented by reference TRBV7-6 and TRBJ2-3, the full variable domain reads GAGVSQSPRYKVTKRGQDVALRCDPISGHVSLYWYRQALGQGPEFLTYFNYEAQQDKSGLPNDRFSAERPEGSISTLTIQRTEQRDSAMYRCASSRTSGPTDTQYFGPGTRLTVL.

The CDR3 is CAISVAAAGADTQYF. CDR3 nucleotide sequence: TGTGCCATCAGCGTAGCGGCAGCGGGGGCAGATACGCAGTATTTT. The chain carries TRBV10-3 and TRBJ2-3, with 8 bases fitting TRBD2. CDR1 is ENHRY and CDR2 is SYGVKD in the germline V gene. The CDR3 has 15 residues. J was trimmed by 4 bases and V by 6 bases; bases with no gene match: 9.

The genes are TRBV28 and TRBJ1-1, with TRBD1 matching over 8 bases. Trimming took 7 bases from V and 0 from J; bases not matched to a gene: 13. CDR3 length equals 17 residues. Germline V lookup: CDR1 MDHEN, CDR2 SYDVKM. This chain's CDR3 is CASTPRQGKRVNTEAFF. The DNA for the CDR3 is TGTGCCAGCACGCCTCGACAGGGGAAGAGAGTGAACACTGAAGCTTTCTTT.

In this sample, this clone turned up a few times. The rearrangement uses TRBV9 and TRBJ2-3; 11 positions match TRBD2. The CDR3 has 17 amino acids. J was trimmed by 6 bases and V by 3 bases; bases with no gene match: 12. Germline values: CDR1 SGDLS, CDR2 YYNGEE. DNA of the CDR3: TGTGCCAGCAGCGCCCCAATTAGCGGGGGGGATGGGGATACGCAGTATTTT. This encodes CASSAPISGGDGDTQYF. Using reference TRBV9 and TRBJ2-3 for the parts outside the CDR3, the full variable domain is DSGVTQTPKHLITATGQRVTLRCSPRSGDLSVYWYQQSLDQGLQFLIQYYNGEERAKGNILERFSAQQFPDLHSELNLSSLELGDSALYFCASSAPISGGDGDTQYFGPGTRLTVL.

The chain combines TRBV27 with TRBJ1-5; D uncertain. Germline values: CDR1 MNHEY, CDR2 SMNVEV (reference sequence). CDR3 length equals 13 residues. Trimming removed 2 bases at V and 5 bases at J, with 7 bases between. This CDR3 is CASSLGTYQPQHF. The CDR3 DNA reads TGTGCCAGCAGTTTAGGCACCTATCAGCCCCAGCATTTT.

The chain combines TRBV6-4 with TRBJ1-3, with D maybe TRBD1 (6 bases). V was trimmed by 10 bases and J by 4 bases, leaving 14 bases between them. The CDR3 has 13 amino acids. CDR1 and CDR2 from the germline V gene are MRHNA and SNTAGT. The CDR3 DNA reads TGTGCCACCCCCGGGACATCCGGAAACACCATATATTTT. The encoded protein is CATPGTSGNTIYF.

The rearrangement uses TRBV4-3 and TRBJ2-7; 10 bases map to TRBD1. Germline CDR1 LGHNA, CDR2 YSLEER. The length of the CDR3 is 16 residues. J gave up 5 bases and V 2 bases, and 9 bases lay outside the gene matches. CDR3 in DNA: TGCGCCAGCAGCCAAAAGCCGGGACAGGGGTTCAACGAGCAGTACTTC. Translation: CASSQKPGQGFNEQYF.

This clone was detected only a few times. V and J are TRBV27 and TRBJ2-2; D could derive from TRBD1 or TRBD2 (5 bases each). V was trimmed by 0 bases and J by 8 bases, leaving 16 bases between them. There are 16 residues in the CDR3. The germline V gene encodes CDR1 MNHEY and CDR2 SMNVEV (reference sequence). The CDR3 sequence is CASSLSGTFLAGELFF. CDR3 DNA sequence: TGTGCCAGCAGTTTATCCGGGACCTTTTTGGCTGGGGAGCTGTTTTTT.

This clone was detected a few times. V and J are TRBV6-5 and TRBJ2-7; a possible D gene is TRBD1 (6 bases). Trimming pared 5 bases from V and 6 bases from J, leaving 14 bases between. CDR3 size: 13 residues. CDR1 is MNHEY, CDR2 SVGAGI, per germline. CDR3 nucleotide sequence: TGTGCCAGCAGTCCCTCCCAGGGGCTCGAGCAGTACTTC. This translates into CASSPSQGLEQYF.

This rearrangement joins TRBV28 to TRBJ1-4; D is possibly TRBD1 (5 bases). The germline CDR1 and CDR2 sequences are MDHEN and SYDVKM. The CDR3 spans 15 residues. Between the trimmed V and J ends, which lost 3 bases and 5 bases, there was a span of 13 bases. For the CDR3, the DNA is TGTGCCAGCAGTTTCGGCATGGAGGGGAATGAAAAACTGTTTTTT. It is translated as CASSFGMEGNEKLFF.

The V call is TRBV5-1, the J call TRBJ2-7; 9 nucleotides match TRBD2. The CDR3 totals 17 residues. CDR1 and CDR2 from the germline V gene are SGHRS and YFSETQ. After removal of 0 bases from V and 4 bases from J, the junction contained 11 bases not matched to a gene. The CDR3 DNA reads TGCGCCAGCAGCTTGGATGTCGGCGACAGCGGGAGGTACGAGCAGTACTTC. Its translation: CASSLDVGDSGRYEQYF.

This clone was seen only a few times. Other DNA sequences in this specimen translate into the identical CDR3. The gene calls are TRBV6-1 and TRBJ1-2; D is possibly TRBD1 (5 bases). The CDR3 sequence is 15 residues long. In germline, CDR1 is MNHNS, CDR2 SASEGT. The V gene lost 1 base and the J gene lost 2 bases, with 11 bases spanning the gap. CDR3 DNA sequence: TGTGCCAGCAGTGAAGGGAGGGGTCCCAACTATGGCTACACCTTC. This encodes CASSEGRGPNYGYTF.

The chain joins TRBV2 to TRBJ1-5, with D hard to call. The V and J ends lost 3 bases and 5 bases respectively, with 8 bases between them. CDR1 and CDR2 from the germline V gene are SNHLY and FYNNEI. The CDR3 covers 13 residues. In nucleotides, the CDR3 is TGTGCCAGCAGTGAGAACAGCTATCAGCCCCAGCATTTT. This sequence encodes CASSENSYQPQHF.